These 24 T cell receptor beta chains share one sample of origin, sequenced in a study of early T cells in non-severe SARS-CoV-2 infection (dated by TCRdb to the early 2020s). The library came from 5' RACE. TCRdb records NextSeq 500 as the sequencer. TCRdb trimmed the raw reads at Q25, called clones with MiXCR and kept productive beta chains. One record per CDR3 amino acid sequence lists the most common genes and DNA. The sample data list about 50,000 distinct CDR3 sequences, and roughly 16% of these were observed just once. The top ten clonotypes cover about 4% of the sample. The sample here was whole blood, taken at baseline. These receptors were taken from an adult who was a healthcare worker with PCR-confirmed SARS-CoV-2 infection or an uninfected control (not recorded which).

This clonotype was observed at least ten times. This chain uses TRBV27 with TRBJ2-3; the match to TRBD2 covers 7 bases. Germline assignment: CDR1 MNHEY and CDR2 SMNVEV (reference sequence). With 7 bases clipped from V and 4 bases from J, the junction kept 8 bases outside the gene matches. The CDR3 extends over 14 amino acids. The CDR3 sequence: CASTPLAGADTQYF. The CDR3 DNA reads TGTGCCAGCACCCCCCTGGCGGGGGCAGATACGCAGTATTTT.

V and J are TRBV18 and TRBJ2-3, with D unresolved. V lost 3 bases, J lost 2 bases, and 9 bases lay in between. Per the germline V gene, CDR1 is KGHSH and CDR2 is LQKENI. The CDR3 totals 14 residues. This CDR3 is CASSPFAPTDTQYF. In nucleotides, the CDR3 is TGTGCCAGCTCACCGTTTGCCCCCACAGATACGCAGTATTTT.

The rearrangement uses TRBV5-1 and TRBJ2-3; 8 bases map to TRBD2. The CDR3 extends over 15 amino acids. From germline, CDR1 is SGHRS and CDR2 YFSETQ. Germline trimming cut 2 bases from V and 2 bases from J; bases unmatched to any gene: 4. In nucleotides, the CDR3 is TGCGCCAGCAGCTTCAGCGGGAGCCCCACAGATACGCAGTATTTT. Its translation is CASSFSGSPTDTQYF.

This clonotype was seen many times. This chain connects TRBV28 to TRBJ2-1; the match to TRBD2 covers 8 bases. CDR1 is MDHEN and CDR2 is SYDVKM in the germline V gene. With V trimmed by 6 bases and J by 7 bases, 14 bases remained unmatched. The CDR3 consists of 16 residues. CDR3 DNA sequence: TGTGCCAGCAGCAACCCCAGCGGGAGAAGAGGGAATGAGCAGTTCTTC. Amino acid sequence: CASSNPSGRRGNEQFF.

This clonotype occurred a few times. The V call is TRBV5-6, the J call TRBJ2-2; 8 bases line up with TRBD1. The CDR3 consists of 16 residues. Trimming at V came to 5 bases and at J to 7 bases, leaving 13 bases not matched to a gene. Germline V gives CDR1 SGHDT, CDR2 YYEEEE. The DNA of the CDR3 is TGTGCCAGCAGTTCACATATGCAGGGGGCAGGCGGGGAGCTGTTTTTT. This sequence encodes CASSSHMQGAGGELFF.

This chain links TRBV2 with TRBJ2-1, with D hard to call. This CDR3 region has 10 residues. Trimming pared 10 bases from V and 5 bases from J, leaving 6 bases between. Germline CDR1 reads SNHLY; CDR2 reads FYNNEI. The CDR3 region has the DNA TGTGCCACCTTCGACAATGAGCAGTTCTTC. This encodes CATFDNEQFF.

This chain links TRBV4-2 with TRBJ2-7, with 7 nucleotides matching TRBD1. Germline assignment: CDR1 LGHNA and CDR2 YNFKEQ. Germline trimming cut 8 bases from V and 0 bases from J; bases unmatched to any gene: 4. The CDR3 runs 13 residues. CDR3 in DNA: TGTGCCAGCGGAGACAGGGCCTCCTACGAGCAGTACTTC. It specifies CASGDRASYEQYF.

This clonotype was seen a handful of times. The rearrangement links TRBV2 to TRBJ2-7, with D unclear. The V end was cut by 5 bases, the J end by 6 bases, with 11 bases between. From germline, CDR1 is SNHLY and CDR2 FYNNEI. The CDR3 length is 12 residues. The CDR3: CASSPPVTEQYF. CDR3 nucleotides: TGTGCCAGCAGTCCCCCAGTAACCGAGCAGTACTTC.

This clonotype was detected a few times. The chain joins TRBV12-3 or TRBV12-4 to TRBJ1-3; D ambiguous. The germline V and J ends were trimmed by 0 bases and 4 bases, with 4 bases remaining between them. The CDR3 is made up of 13 amino acids. The CDR3 spells CASSLAAGNTIYF. CDR3 DNA: TGTGCCAGCAGTTTAGCGGCGGGAAACACCATATATTTT.

The chain employs TRBV4-1 and TRBJ2-7, with D hard to call. The germline CDR1 and CDR2 sequences are MGHRA and YSYEKL. CDR3 length: 14 residues. Deletions cut 0 bases from V and 5 bases from J, with 11 bases between. The CDR3 nucleotides are TGCGCCAGCAGCCAAGATTTTGGTCGGGACGAGCAGTACTTC. Protein: CASSQDFGRDEQYF.

This clonotype was seen a few times. The chain couples TRBV29-1 to TRBJ1-2, with 7 bases lining up with TRBD1. The CDR3 covers 12 residues. J lost 5 bases, V lost 8 bases, and 8 bases had no gene match. Germline V gene lookup returns CDR1 SQVTM and CDR2 ANQGSEA. CDR3 coding DNA: TGCAGCCCAAGACAGGGCCGATATGGCTACACCTTC. Amino acids: CSPRQGRYGYTF.

This sequence joins TRBV15 and TRBJ1-6; the D gene is possibly TRBD1 (5 bases). Trimming took off 0 bases at V and 9 bases at J, with 9 bases between the two ends. Germline CDR1 and CDR2: LNHNV and YYDKDF (reference sequence). The CDR3 covers 14 residues. CDR3 DNA sequence: TGTGCCACCAGCAGAGACAGGGCCGGTTCACCCCTCCACTTT. Amino acid sequence: CATSRDRAGSPLHF.

The V and J genes are TRBV20-1 and TRBJ2-2; no firm D call. Germline CDR1 reads DFQATT; CDR2 reads SNEGSKA (reference sequence). The CDR3 has 14 amino acids. The V end was cut by 0 bases, the J end by 4 bases, with 9 bases between. The CDR3 coding sequence is TGCAGTGCTAGAGATTCCGGACGCACCGGGGAGCTGTTTTTT. It encodes CSARDSGRTGELFF.

The chain combines TRBV28 with TRBJ1-5; TRBD1 is a possible D gene (5 bases). This CDR3 is built from 16 residues. V was cut by 2 bases and J by 0 bases, with 11 bases left in between. Germline CDR1 MDHEN, CDR2 SYDVKM. The CDR3, as DNA: TGTGCCAGCAGTTTAGGCGGACAAAATAGCAATCAGCCCCAGCATTTT. As protein: CASSLGGQNSNQPQHF.

V gene TRBV5-1 combines with J gene TRBJ1-5; 7 positions match TRBD1. The length of the CDR3 is 15 residues. The germline CDR1 and CDR2 sequences are SGHRS and YFSETQ. V lost 0 bases, J lost 5 bases, and 5 bases stayed unmatched. DNA for the CDR3: TGCGCCAGCAGCTTGGGAGGGGGCCCTTATCAGCCCCAGCATTTT. It is translated as CASSLGGGPYQPQHF.

This clonotype has more than one count but fewer than ten. The chain links TRBV18 to TRBJ2-3, with 7 bases matching TRBD1. The J segment lost 0 bases and the V segment lost 4 bases, leaving 4 bases of the junction unmatched. Germline V gives CDR1 KGHSH, CDR2 LQKENI. The CDR3 loop spans 15 amino acids. The CDR3 DNA is TGTGCCAGCTCACGGGACAGCTTTAGCACAGATACGCAGTATTTT. Translated: CASSRDSFSTDTQYF.

In this sample, this clonotype turned up many times. The J gene is TRBJ2-2, the V gene TRBV7-3; D might be TRBD1 (6 bases). V gave up 5 bases and J gave up 0 bases, with 16 bases separating them. CDR3 length equals 17 residues. Germline CDR1 SGHTA, CDR2 FQGTGA. CDR3 nucleotide sequence: TGTGCCAGCAGCCCCCAGTGGGGGCGGTCGAACACCGGGGAGCTGTTTTTT. Encoded protein: CASSPQWGRSNTGELFF.

This clonotype was found once. The chain recombines TRBV29-1 with TRBJ2-1; maybe TRBD2 (5 bases). There are 14 residues in the CDR3. Germline CDR1 reads SQVTM; CDR2 reads ANQGSEA. Trimming removed 7 bases from V and 2 bases from J, with 15 bases in between. The CDR3 spells CSGELGRPYNEQFF. The CDR3 DNA reads TGCAGCGGAGAACTAGGTAGACCCTACAATGAGCAGTTCTTC.

The rearrangement joins TRBV2 to TRBJ2-2; D is unclear. Per the germline V gene, CDR1 is SNHLY and CDR2 is FYNNEI. The CDR3 spans 14 residues. Trimming took off 6 bases at V and 0 bases at J, with 8 bases between the two ends. In nucleotides, the CDR3 is TGTGCCAGCAGAGCAGACTCGAACACCGGGGAGCTGTTTTTT. Its translation: CASRADSNTGELFF.

This clonotype was counted a few times. This chain links TRBV12-3 or TRBV12-4 with TRBJ2-1; the D gene is possibly TRBD2 (6 bases). Between the trimmed V and J ends, which lost 0 bases and 0 bases, there was a span of 9 bases. The CDR3 has 16 amino acids. Written as DNA, the CDR3 is TGTGCCAGCAGTTTAGCGCACGGGAGCTCCTACAATGAGCAGTTCTTC. Translating it yields CASSLAHGSSYNEQFF.

The V and J genes are TRBV11-3 and TRBJ1-3; the D is unclear. Germline values: CDR1 SGHNT, CDR2 YENEEA. V dropped 2 bases and J dropped 2 bases, with 4 bases sitting between them. CDR3 size: 13 residues. In DNA, the CDR3 is TGTGCCAGCAGCTTAAACACTGGAAACACCATATATTTT. Amino acids: CASSLNTGNTIYF. Looking up the rest from reference TRBV11-3 and TRBJ1-3 gives the full variable domain: EAGVVQSPRYKIIEKKQPVAFWCNPISGHNTLYWYLQNLGQGPELLIRYENEEAVDDSQLPKDRFSAERLKGVDSTLKIQPAELGDSAVYLCASSLNTGNTIYFGEGSWLTVV.

This chain uses TRBV12-3 or TRBV12-4 with TRBJ2-7; 16 bases align to TRBD2. Losses at the gene ends were 5 bases for V and 3 bases for J; bases not matched to a gene: 10. The CDR3 is made up of 18 amino acids. The CDR3 loop reads CASSTGTSGRASIYEQYF. The CDR3 DNA follows: TGTGCCAGCAGTACCGGGACTAGCGGGAGGGCGTCGATCTACGAGCAGTACTTC.

This clonotype was seen only a few times. V and J are TRBV11-2 and TRBJ2-3; 7 bases match TRBD2. CDR3 length: 15 residues. Unmatched junction bases numbered 5, after V lost 3 bases and J lost 2 bases. The germline V gene encodes CDR1 SGHAT and CDR2 FQNNGV. The CDR3: CASSFFSGNTDTQYF. As DNA, the CDR3 is TGTGCCAGCAGCTTTTTCAGCGGGAACACAGATACGCAGTATTTT. The full variable domain, its missing parts supplied by reference TRBV11-2 and TRBJ2-3, is EAGVAQSPRYKIIEKRQSVAFWCNPISGHATLYWYQQILGQGPKLLIQFQNNGVVDDSQLPKDRFSAERLKGVDSTLKIQPAKLEDSAVYLCASSFFSGNTDTQYFGPGTRLTVL.

The CDR3: CAWSVLNEKLFF. CDR3 DNA: TGTGCCTGGAGTGTACTTAACGAAAAACTGTTTTTT. The chain employs TRBV30 and TRBJ1-4, with D uncertain. CDR1 is GTSNPN and CDR2 is SVGIG in the germline V gene (reference sequence). The CDR3 is made up of 12 amino acids. V was trimmed by 0 bases and J by 8 bases, leaving 7 bases between them.